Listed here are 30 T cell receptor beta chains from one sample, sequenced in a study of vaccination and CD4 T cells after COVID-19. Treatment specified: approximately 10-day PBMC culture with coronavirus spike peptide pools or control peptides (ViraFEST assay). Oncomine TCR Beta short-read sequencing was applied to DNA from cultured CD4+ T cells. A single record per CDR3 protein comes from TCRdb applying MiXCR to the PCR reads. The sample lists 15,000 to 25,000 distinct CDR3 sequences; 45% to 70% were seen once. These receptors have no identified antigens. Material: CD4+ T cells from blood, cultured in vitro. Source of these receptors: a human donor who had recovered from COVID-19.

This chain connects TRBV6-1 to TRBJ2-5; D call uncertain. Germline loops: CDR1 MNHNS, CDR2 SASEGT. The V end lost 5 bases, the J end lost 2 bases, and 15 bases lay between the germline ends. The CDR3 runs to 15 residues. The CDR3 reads CASSQTPNRQETQYF. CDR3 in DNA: TGTGCCAGCAGTCAAACGCCTAACAGACAAGAGACCCAGTACTTC.

CDR3 amino acids: CASTKSGPGGFQETQYF. The CDR3 DNA reads as TGTGCCAGCACCAAGTCAGGTCCGGGGGGATTCCAAGAGACCCAGTACTTC. This chain uses TRBV6-1 with TRBJ2-5; 7 nucleotides align to TRBD2. Germline trimming cut 7 bases from V and 1 base from J; bases unmatched to any gene: 15. The V gene's germline CDR1 is MNHNS and CDR2 SASEGT. This CDR3 has 17 residues.

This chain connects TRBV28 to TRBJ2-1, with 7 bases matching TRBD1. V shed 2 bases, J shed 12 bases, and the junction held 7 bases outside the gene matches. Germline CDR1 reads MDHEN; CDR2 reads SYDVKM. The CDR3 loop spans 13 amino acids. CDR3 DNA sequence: TGTGCCAGCAGTTTACCCCCGGGACAGCGGCAGTTCTTC. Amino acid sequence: CASSLPPGQRQFF. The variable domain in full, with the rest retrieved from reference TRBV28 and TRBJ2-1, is DVKVTQSSRYLVKRTGEKVFLECVQDMDHENMFWYRQDPGLGLRLIYFSYDVKMKEKGDIPEGYSVSREKKERFSLILESASTNQTSMYLCASSLPPGQRQFFGPGTRLTVL.

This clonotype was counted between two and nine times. The CDR3 DNA reads TGCAGTGCTAGAGATATGAGGGAGGGCCTCGATACGCAGTATTTT. It codes for CSARDMREGLDTQYF. The J gene is TRBJ2-3, the V gene TRBV20-1; the match to TRBD2 covers 7 bases. The germline CDR1 and CDR2 sequences are DFQATT and SNEGSKA (reference sequence). The CDR3 contains 15 residues. With V trimmed by 0 bases and J by 6 bases, 9 bases remained unmatched.

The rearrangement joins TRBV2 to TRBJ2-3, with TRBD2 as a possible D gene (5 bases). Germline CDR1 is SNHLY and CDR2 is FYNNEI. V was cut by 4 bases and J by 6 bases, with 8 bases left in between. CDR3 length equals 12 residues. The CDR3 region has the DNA TGTGCCAGCAGTGGGCCGGGGGATACGCAGTATTTT. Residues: CASSGPGDTQYF.

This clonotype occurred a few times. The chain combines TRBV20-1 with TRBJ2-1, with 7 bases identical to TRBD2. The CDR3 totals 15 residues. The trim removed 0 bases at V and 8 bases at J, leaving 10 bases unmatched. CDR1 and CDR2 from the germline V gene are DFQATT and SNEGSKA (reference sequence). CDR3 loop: CSARDHRLAIYEQFF. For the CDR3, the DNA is TGCAGTGCTAGAGACCATAGACTAGCTATCTATGAGCAGTTCTTC.

This CDR3 reads CAVQIGNYEQYF. The CDR3 nucleotides are TGTGCCGTACAGATAGGGAACTACGAGCAGTACTTC. V is TRBV6-1 and J is TRBJ2-7; D gene uncertain. Germline CDR1 and CDR2: MNHNS and SASEGT. Between the trimmed V and J ends, which lost 11 bases and 3 bases, there was a span of 14 bases. The CDR3 runs 12 residues.

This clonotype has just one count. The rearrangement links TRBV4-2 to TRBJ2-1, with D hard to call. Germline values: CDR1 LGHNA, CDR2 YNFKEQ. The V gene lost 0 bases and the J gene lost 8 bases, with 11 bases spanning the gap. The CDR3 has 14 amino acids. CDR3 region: CASSQDVARDEQFF. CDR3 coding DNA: TGTGCCAGCAGCCAAGATGTGGCCCGCGATGAGCAGTTCTTC.

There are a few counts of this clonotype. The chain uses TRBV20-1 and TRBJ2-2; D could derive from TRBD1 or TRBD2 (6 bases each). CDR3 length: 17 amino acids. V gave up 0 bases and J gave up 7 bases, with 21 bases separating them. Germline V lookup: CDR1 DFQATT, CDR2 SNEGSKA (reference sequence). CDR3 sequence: CSARDVSGAKRIGELFF. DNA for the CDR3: TGCAGTGCTAGAGATGTTTCGGGGGCGAAGCGCATCGGGGAGCTGTTTTTT.

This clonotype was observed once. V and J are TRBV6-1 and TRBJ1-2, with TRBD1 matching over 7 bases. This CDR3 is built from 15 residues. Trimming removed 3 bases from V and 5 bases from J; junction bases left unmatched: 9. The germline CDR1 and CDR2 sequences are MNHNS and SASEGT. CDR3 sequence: CASSEMTGRGYGYTF. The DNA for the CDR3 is TGTGCCAGCAGTGAGATGACAGGGAGGGGGTATGGCTACACCTTC.

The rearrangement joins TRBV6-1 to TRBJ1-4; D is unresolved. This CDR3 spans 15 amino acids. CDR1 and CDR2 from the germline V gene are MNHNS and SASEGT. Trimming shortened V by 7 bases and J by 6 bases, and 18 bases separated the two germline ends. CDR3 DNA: TGTGCCAGCACCGATTCCGGAGGTGGCGATGAAAAACTGTTTTTT. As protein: CASTDSGGGDEKLFF.

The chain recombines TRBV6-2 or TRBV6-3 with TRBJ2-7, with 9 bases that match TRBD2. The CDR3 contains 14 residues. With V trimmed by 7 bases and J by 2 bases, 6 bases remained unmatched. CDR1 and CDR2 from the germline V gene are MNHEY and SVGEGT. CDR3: CASTPSGAPYEQYF. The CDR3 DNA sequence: TGTGCCAGCACTCCTAGCGGGGCCCCCTACGAGCAGTACTTC.

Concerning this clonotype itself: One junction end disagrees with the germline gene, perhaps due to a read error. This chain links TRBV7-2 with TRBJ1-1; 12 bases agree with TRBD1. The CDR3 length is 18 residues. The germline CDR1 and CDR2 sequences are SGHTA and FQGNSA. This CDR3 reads CASSPGGGTGGVNTEAFF. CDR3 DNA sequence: TGTGCCAGCAGCCCCGGAGGTGGGACAGGGGGCGTTAACACTGAAGCCTTCTTT.

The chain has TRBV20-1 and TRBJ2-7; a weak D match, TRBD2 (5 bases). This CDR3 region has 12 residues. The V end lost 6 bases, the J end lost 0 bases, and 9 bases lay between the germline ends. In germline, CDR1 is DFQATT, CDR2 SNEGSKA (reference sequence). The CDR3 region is CSASLDSYEQYF. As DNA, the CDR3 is TGCAGTGCCTCACTAGACTCCTACGAGCAGTACTTC.

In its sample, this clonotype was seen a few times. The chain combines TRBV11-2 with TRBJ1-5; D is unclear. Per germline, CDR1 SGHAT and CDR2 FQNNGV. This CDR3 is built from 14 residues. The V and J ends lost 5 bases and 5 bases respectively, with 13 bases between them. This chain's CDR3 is CASSMYVAYQPQHF. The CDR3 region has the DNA TGTGCCAGCAGCATGTATGTAGCATATCAGCCCCAGCATTTT. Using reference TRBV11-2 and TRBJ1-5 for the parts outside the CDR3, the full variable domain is EAGVAQSPRYKIIEKRQSVAFWCNPISGHATLYWYQQILGQGPKLLIQFQNNGVVDDSQLPKDRFSAERLKGVDSTLKIQPAKLEDSAVYLCASSMYVAYQPQHFGDGTRLSIL.

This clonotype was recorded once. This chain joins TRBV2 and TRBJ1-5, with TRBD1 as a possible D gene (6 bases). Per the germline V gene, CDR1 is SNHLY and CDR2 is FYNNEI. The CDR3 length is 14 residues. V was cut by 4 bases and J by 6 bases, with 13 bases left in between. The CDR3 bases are TGTGCCAGCAGTGGGCGCGCAGGGGTTCAGCCCCAGCATTTT. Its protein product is CASSGRAGVQPQHF.

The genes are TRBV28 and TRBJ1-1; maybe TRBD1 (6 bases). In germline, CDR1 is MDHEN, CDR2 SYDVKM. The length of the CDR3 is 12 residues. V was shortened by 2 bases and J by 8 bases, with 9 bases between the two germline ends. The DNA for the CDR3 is TGTGCCAGCAGTTTACGACAGGAGGAAGCTTTCTTT. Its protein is CASSLRQEEAFF.

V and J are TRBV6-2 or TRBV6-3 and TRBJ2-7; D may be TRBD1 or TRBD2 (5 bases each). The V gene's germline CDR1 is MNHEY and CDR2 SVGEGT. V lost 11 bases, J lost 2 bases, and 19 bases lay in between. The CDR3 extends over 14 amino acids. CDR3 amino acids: CAAKTGRRPYEQYF. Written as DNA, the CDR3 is TGTGCCGCAAAAACGGGACGGCGACCCTACGAGCAGTACTTC.

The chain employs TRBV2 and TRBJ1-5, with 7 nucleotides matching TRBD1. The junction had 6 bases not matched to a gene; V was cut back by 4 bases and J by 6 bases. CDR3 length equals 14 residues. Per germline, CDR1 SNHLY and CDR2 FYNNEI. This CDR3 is CASSVRDRGQPQHF. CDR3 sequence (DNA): TGTGCCAGCAGTGTCCGGGACAGAGGTCAGCCCCAGCATTTT.

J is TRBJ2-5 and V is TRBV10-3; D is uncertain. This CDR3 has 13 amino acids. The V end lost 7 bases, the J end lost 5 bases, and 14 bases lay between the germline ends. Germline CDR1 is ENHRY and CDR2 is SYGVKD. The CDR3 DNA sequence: TGTGCCATCACCGGTTCTGCCGAGGAGACCCAGTACTTC. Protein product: CAITGSAEETQYF.

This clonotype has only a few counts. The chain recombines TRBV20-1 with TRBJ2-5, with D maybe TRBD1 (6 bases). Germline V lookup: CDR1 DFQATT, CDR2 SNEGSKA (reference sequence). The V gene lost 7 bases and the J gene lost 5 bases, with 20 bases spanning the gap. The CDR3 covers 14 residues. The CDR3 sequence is CSVPTTGRRETQYF. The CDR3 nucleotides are TGCAGTGTTCCAACTACAGGGAGACGGGAGACCCAGTACTTC.

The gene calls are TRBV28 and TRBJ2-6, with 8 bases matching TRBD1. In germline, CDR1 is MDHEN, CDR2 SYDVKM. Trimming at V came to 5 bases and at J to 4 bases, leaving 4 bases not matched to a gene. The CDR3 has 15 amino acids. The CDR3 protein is CASSTTGAGANVLTF. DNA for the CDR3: TGTGCCAGCAGTACGACAGGGGCCGGGGCCAACGTCCTGACTTTC. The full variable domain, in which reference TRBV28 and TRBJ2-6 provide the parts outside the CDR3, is DVKVTQSSRYLVKRTGEKVFLECVQDMDHENMFWYRQDPGLGLRLIYFSYDVKMKEKGDIPEGYSVSREKKERFSLILESASTNQTSMYLCASSTTGAGANVLTFGAGSRLTVL.

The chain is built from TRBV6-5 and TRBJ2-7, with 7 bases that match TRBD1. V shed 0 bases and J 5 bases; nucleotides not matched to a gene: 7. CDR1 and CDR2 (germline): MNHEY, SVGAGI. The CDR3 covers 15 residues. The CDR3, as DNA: TGTGCCAGCAGTTACTCGAGGGGGCGGCCCAACGAGCAGTACTTC. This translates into CASSYSRGRPNEQYF.

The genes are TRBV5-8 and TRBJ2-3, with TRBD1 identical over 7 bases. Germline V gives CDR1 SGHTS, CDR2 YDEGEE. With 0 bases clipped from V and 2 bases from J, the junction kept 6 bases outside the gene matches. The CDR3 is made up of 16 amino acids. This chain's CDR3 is CASSLGDRAPTDTQYF. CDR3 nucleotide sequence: TGTGCCAGCAGCTTGGGAGACAGGGCCCCCACAGATACGCAGTATTTT.

The CDR3 region is CSARDRETQYF. The CDR3, as DNA: TGCAGTGCTAGAGATCGGGAGACCCAGTACTTC. This chain connects TRBV20-1 to TRBJ2-5; unclear D gene. CDR1 and CDR2 from the germline V gene are DFQATT and SNEGSKA (reference sequence). V lost 0 bases to trimming and J lost 5 bases, with 4 bases between them. The CDR3 covers 11 residues.

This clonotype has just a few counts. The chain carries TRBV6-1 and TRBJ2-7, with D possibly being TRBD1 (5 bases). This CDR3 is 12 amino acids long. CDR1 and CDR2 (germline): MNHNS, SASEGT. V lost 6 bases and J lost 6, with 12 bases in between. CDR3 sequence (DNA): TGTGCCAGCAGAGCAGGGTGGGGCGAGCAGTACTTC. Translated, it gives CASRAGWGEQYF.

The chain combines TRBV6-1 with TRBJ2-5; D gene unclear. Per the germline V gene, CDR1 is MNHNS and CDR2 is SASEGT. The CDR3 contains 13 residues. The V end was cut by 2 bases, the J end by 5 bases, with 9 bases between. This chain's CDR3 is CASSELELETQYF. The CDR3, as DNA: TGTGCCAGCAGTGAATTGGAATTGGAGACCCAGTACTTC.

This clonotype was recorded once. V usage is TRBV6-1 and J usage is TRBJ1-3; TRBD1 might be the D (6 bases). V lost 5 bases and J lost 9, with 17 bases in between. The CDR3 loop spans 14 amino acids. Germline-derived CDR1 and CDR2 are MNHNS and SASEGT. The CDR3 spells CASSPQGFVGTIYF. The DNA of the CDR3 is TGTGCCAGCAGTCCGCAGGGGTTTGTAGGCACCATATATTTT.

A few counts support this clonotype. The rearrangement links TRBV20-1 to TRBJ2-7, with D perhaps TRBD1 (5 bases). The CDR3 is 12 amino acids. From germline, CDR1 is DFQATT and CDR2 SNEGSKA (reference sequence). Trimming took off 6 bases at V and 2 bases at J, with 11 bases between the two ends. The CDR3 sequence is CSAALTAYEQYF. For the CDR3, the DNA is TGCAGTGCCGCGCTGACAGCCTACGAGCAGTACTTC.

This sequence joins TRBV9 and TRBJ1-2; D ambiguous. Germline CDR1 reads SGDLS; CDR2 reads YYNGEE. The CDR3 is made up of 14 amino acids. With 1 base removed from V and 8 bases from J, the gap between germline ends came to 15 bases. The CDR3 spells CASSVTQAMGGYTF. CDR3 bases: TGTGCCAGCAGCGTAACGCAGGCGATGGGGGGCTACACCTTC.